This T cell receptor beta chain was retrieved from a study of blood T cell repertoires in COVID-19. About the study: The United States, Italy and Spain provided the acute and convalescent COVID-19 samples. Sample material is recorded as cDNA or gDNA derived from T cells, B-cell-depleted T cells, or PBMCs.

Per the original data handling: Amplification of reference gene primers was used by the study to estimate nucleated cell counts. Sequencing was performed with immunoSEQ multiplex PCR; in TCRdb, only in-frame clones are kept and a portion is missing. V and J calls and clone size are given by that table; D and trimming were obtained from the DNA. Among hundreds of thousands of clones listed, about 89% were seen once. The sequence came from a woman aged 25 to 39 with acute or convalescent COVID-19. The sample consisted of peripheral blood.

In nucleotides, the CDR3 is TGTGCCAGGCCCAGGAACACAGATACGCAGTATTTT. Amino acid sequence: CARPRNTDTQYF. The chain couples TRBV18 to TRBJ2-3; no clear D. Germline lookup yields CDR1 KGHSH and CDR2 LQKENI. The CDR3 contains 12 residues. V was cut by 9 bases and J by 2 bases, with 9 bases left in between.